Listed here are 5 T cell receptor beta chains from one sample, sequenced in a study of blood T cells in healthy people across ages. Combining a sample-barcoded 5' primer with a J-beta primer mix, a second PCR ran for 7 to 11 cycles. TCRdb re-derived calls from the 5' RACE reads in MiXCR, one entry per CDR3 protein. Seen here are 700,000 or so distinct CDR3 sequences, approximately 40% observed once, and the top ten hold roughly 30%. Sequenced sample: blood. The receptors stem from a man older than 75 in good health.

The gene calls are TRBV25-1 and TRBJ1-2; 12 bases match TRBD1. Germline V gene data show CDR1 as MGHDK and CDR2 as SYGVNS. The CDR3 has 16 residues. Trimming removed 6 bases from V and 7 bases from J; junction bases left unmatched: 12. The CDR3 reads CASSGSPGQGALGYTF. For the CDR3, the DNA is TGTGCCAGCAGCGGAAGCCCGGGACAGGGGGCGCTTGGCTACACCTTC.

V usage is TRBV3-1 and J usage is TRBJ1-2; D perhaps matches TRBD1 (5 bases). Germline CDR1 LGHDT, CDR2 YNNKEL (reference sequence). V was trimmed by 4 bases and J by 8 bases, leaving 14 bases between them. The CDR3 consists of 13 residues. This CDR3 reads CASSLQGRGGYTF. CDR3 bases: TGTGCCAGCAGCCTTCAAGGCCGGGGGGGCTACACCTTC.

The chain is built from TRBV27 and TRBJ2-3; 11 bases align to TRBD2. J lost 1 base, V lost 3 bases, and 9 bases had no gene match. The CDR3 is made up of 18 amino acids. The germline V gene has CDR1 MNHEY and CDR2 SMNVEV (reference sequence). The CDR3: CASSLFGQGLAGTDTQYF. As DNA, the CDR3 is TGTGCCAGCAGTTTGTTCGGTCAGGGACTAGCGGGCACAGATACGCAGTATTTT.

The chain combines TRBV3-1 with TRBJ1-2; no reliable D call. Between the trimmed V and J ends, which lost 0 bases and 3 bases, there was a span of 5 bases. CDR3 length: 13 amino acids. The germline gives CDR1 LGHDT, CDR2 YNNKEL (reference sequence). As DNA, the CDR3 is TGTGCCAGCAGCCAAGACAGGTACTATGGCTACACCTTC. This encodes CASSQDRYYGYTF.

The V gene is TRBV7-2, the J gene TRBJ2-3; 7 bases line up with TRBD2. The germline V gene has CDR1 SGHTA and CDR2 FQGNSA. V lost 5 bases and J lost 12; bases outside the gene matches: 20. The CDR3 has 16 amino acids. The CDR3 DNA reads as TGTGCCAGCAGCGTCCGGGACGGGGGGTTCACAGATATACAGTATTTT. This codes for CASSVRDGGFTDIQYF.